This TCR beta chain was recorded in a study of response to subunit inactivated influenza vaccine. Study-level findings and limits: Authors suggested each seasonal flu vaccination may recruit only limited numbers of new T cells.

MiXCR, run by TCRdb on the RT-PCR reads, gives a single entry per CDR3 protein. The sample includes about 800,000 distinct CDR3 sequences, around 21% of them seen just once. Concerning this clonotype itself: The antigen is not known.

The germline V and J ends were trimmed by 2 bases and 4 bases, with 11 bases remaining between them. The CDR3 has 15 residues. Germline-derived CDR1 and CDR2 are SEHNR and FQNEAQ (reference sequence). The sample was PBMCs from blood, taken 5 to 6 days after vaccination. The V call is TRBV7-9, the J call TRBJ2-2, with unresolved D. The clonotype was recovered from a middle-aged man who received an inactivated influenza vaccine. The CDR3 region has the DNA TGTGCCAGCAGCTTATCAGGAGATGGCACCGGGGAGCTGTTTTTT. It yields the protein CASSLSGDGTGELFF.